The 32 T cell receptor beta chains below all came from one sample that was sequenced in a study of OX40 agonist ivuxolimab in advanced cancers. Sequencing used immunoSEQ multiplex PCR; TCRdb keeps in-frame clones, though not all of them. The data show approximately 84,000 clones, 65% to 90% seen once. Sequences were derived from CD4+ or CD8+ T cells sorted from blood, sampled in a trial of the OX40 agonist ivuxolimab. The receptors shown here come from an adult with an advanced solid tumor such as melanoma, head and neck, liver or kidney cancer.

The chain employs TRBV7-8 and TRBJ2-3, with 13 bases matching TRBD2. This CDR3 region has 17 residues. CDR1 and CDR2 from the germline V gene are SGHVS and FQNEAQ. The trim removed 4 bases at V and 3 bases at J, leaving 7 bases unmatched. CDR3 sequence: CASSSRLAGGLTDTQYF. CDR3 nucleotide sequence: TGTGCCAGCAGCTCTCGACTAGCGGGGGGCTTGACAGATACGCAGTATTTT. Using reference TRBV7-8 and TRBJ2-3 for the parts outside the CDR3, the full variable domain is GAGVSQSPRYKVAKRGQDVALRCDPISGHVSLFWYQQALGQGPEFLTYFQNEAQLDKSGLPSDRFFAERPEGSVSTLKIQRTQQEDSAVYLCASSSRLAGGLTDTQYFGPGTRLTVL.

This clone was found once. The chain couples TRBV7-3 to TRBJ2-3, with D maybe TRBD2 (7 bases). V was trimmed by 4 bases and J by 6 bases, leaving 14 bases between them. Germline V gene lookup returns CDR1 SGHTA and CDR2 FQGTGA. This CDR3 spans 14 amino acids. The CDR3 is CASSSRGAADTQYF. The CDR3 bases are TGTGCCAGCAGCTCACGGGGGGCGGCGGATACGCAGTATTTT.

The chain is built from TRBV5-1 and TRBJ2-1; 11 bases align to TRBD2. V shed 4 bases, J shed 4 bases, and the junction held 10 bases outside the gene matches. The CDR3 is 17 residues long. The V gene's germline CDR1 is SGHRS and CDR2 YFSETQ. The CDR3 DNA follows: TGCGCCAGCAGCCCAAACTCTCTAGCGGGGGGTTACAATGAGCAGTTCTTC. As protein: CASSPNSLAGGYNEQFF.

The chain has TRBV2 and TRBJ1-6; D gene ambiguous. CDR1 and CDR2 (germline): SNHLY, FYNNEI. The V end lost 2 bases, the J end lost 5 bases, and 10 bases lay between the germline ends. This CDR3 spans 15 amino acids. This CDR3 is CASSENGRNNSPLHF. The CDR3 bases are TGTGCCAGCAGTGAAAATGGGAGAAATAATTCACCCCTCCACTTT.

The chain has TRBV6-5 and TRBJ2-1, with 9 bases fitting TRBD2. The CDR3 contains 15 residues. The V gene's germline CDR1 is MNHEY and CDR2 SVGAGI. Trimming cost V 0 bases and J 8 bases; bases outside gene matches: 5. The CDR3 sequence is CASSYSRGGWDEQFF. The CDR3 DNA follows: TGTGCCAGCAGTTACTCGCGGGGGGGCTGGGATGAGCAGTTCTTC.

This rearrangement joins TRBV5-1 to TRBJ2-5; 9 bases are shared with TRBD1. The V gene's germline CDR1 is SGHRS and CDR2 YFSETQ. The length of the CDR3 is 15 residues. V shed 4 bases and J 5 bases; nucleotides not matched to a gene: 9. In DNA, the CDR3 is TGCGCCAGCAGCCCCAACGGACAGGGGATGGAGACCCAGTACTTC. Amino acid sequence: CASSPNGQGMETQYF.

V and J are TRBV5-1 and TRBJ2-3, with D perhaps matching TRBD2 (7 bases). Germline CDR1 reads SGHRS; CDR2 reads YFSETQ. The germline V and J ends were trimmed by 2 bases and 5 bases, with 12 bases remaining between them. CDR3 length equals 14 residues. CDR3 protein: CASSFKGGQDTQYF. For the CDR3, the DNA is TGCGCCAGCAGCTTTAAGGGGGGGCAAGATACGCAGTATTTT. The full variable domain, with the rest looked up from reference TRBV5-1 and TRBJ2-3, is KAGVTQTPRYLIKTRGQQVTLSCSPISGHRSVSWYQQTPGQGLQFLFEYFSETQRNKGNFPGRFSGRQFSNSRSEMNVSTLELGDSALYLCASSFKGGQDTQYFGPGTRLTVL.

This chain links TRBV7-2 with TRBJ2-1; TRBD2 aligns across 10 bases. The CDR3 is made up of 16 amino acids. Germline V gene sequence: CDR1 SGHTA, CDR2 FQGNSA. The V gene end was trimmed by 5 bases and the J gene end by 2 bases; junction bases not matched to a gene: 6. The CDR3 loop reads CASSPQSGGAYNEQFF. DNA for the CDR3: TGTGCCAGCAGCCCCCAAAGCGGGGGGGCCTACAATGAGCAGTTCTTC.

This chain uses TRBV19 with TRBJ2-3, with 10 positions matching TRBD2. This CDR3 has 16 residues. Germline lookup yields CDR1 LNHDA and CDR2 SQIVND (reference sequence). V trimming: 5 bases; J trimming: 2 bases; junction bases outside the gene matches: 7. For the CDR3, the DNA is TGTGCCAGTAGTCGTAGGACTAGCGGAAACACAGATACGCAGTATTTT. Translating it yields CASSRRTSGNTDTQYF.

The chain is built from TRBV19 and TRBJ1-5; D remains ambiguous. V lost 7 bases and J lost 5, with 12 bases in between. There are 13 residues in the CDR3. CDR1 is LNHDA and CDR2 is SQIVND in the germline V gene (reference sequence). The CDR3 bases are TGTGCCAGTAATGTTAGAAGGGATCAGCCCCAGCATTTT. Protein product: CASNVRRDQPQHF. Combining the CDR3 with reference TRBV19 and TRBJ1-5 gives the whole variable domain DGGITQSPKYLFRKEGQNVTLSCEQNLNHDAMYWYRQDPGQGLRLIYYSQIVNDFQKGDIAEGYSVSREKKESFPLTVTSAQKNPTAFYLCASNVRRDQPQHFGDGTRLSIL.

A few counts support this clone. The chain combines TRBV11-2 with TRBJ2-2; 10 bases agree with TRBD1. After removal of 5 bases from V and 6 bases from J, the junction contained 3 bases not matched to a gene. This CDR3 has 14 amino acids. Germline V gene lookup returns CDR1 SGHAT and CDR2 FQNNGV. The CDR3 DNA sequence: TGTGCCAGCAGCCCCGGGACAGGGGCCGGGGAGCTGTTTTTT. Its protein is CASSPGTGAGELFF.

In this sample, this clone turned up a few times. The gene calls are TRBV5-1 and TRBJ2-7; TRBD1 might be the D (5 bases). CDR3 size: 13 residues. Trimming removed 3 bases from V and 0 bases from J, with 7 bases in between. CDR1 and CDR2 from the germline V gene are SGHRS and YFSETQ. CDR3 coding DNA: TGCGCCAGCAGCTCCAGGGACTCCTACGAGCAGTACTTC. It specifies CASSSRDSYEQYF.

The chain links TRBV9 to TRBJ2-3, with TRBD2 identical over 8 bases. The trim removed 1 base at V and 6 bases at J, leaving 4 bases unmatched. CDR1 SGDLS and CDR2 YYNGEE come from the germline V gene. The CDR3 length is 14 residues. Here the CDR3 DNA reads TGTGCCAGCAGCGTAAGCCCTAGCGGGGATACGCAGTATTTT. This translates into CASSVSPSGDTQYF.

The table lists this clone with a few counts. This rearrangement joins TRBV7-9 to TRBJ1-5; D unresolved. The V gene's germline CDR1 is SEHNR and CDR2 FQNEAQ (reference sequence). The CDR3 runs to 13 residues. The V end lost 2 bases, the J end lost 6 bases, and 8 bases lay between the germline ends. The DNA for the CDR3 is TGTGCCAGCAGCTTATTAGGAGGTCAGCCCCAGCATTTT. Its translation is CASSLLGGQPQHF.

The chain carries TRBV4-1 and TRBJ1-6, with TRBD1 matching 9 bases. J was trimmed by 7 bases and V by 5 bases; bases with no gene match: 6. CDR3 length: 15 residues. Germline CDR1 and CDR2: MGHRA and YSYEKL. CDR3 nucleotide sequence: TGCGCCAGCAGCTACCAAGGACAGGGGAATTCACCCCTCCACTTT. This gives the protein CASSYQGQGNSPLHF.

This clone occurred a few times. This chain uses TRBV6-6 with TRBJ1-2; possibly TRBD1 for D (5 bases). CDR1 is MNHNY and CDR2 is SVGAGI in the germline V gene (reference sequence). Trimming left V 8 bases short and J 3 bases short, with 7 bases between. The CDR3 sequence is 11 residues long. Written as DNA, the CDR3 is TGTGCCAGCGGGACCGACTATGGCTACACCTTC. It is translated as CASGTDYGYTF.

The CDR3 here is CASSRGEKLFF. CDR3 nucleotides: TGTGCCAGCTCGAGGGGTGAAAAACTGTTTTTT. V is TRBV6-6 and J is TRBJ1-4, with TRBD1 as a possible D gene (5 bases). The germline V and J ends were trimmed by 8 bases and 7 bases, with 8 bases remaining between them. The CDR3 has 11 residues. Germline V gives CDR1 MNHNY, CDR2 SVGAGI (reference sequence).

This chain uses TRBV5-4 with TRBJ2-5; 7 nucleotides match TRBD2. Germline loops: CDR1 SGHNT, CDR2 YYREEE (reference sequence). Trimming took 4 bases from V and 0 from J; bases not matched to a gene: 0. There are 13 residues in the CDR3. The DNA of the CDR3 is TGTGCCAGCAGCCGGGGGGACCAAGAGACCCAGTACTTC. This translates into CASSRGDQETQYF.

This clone was observed once. The chain combines TRBV28 with TRBJ1-3, with 7 bases identical to TRBD1. Unmatched junction bases numbered 15, after V lost 6 bases and J lost 4 bases. The CDR3 sequence is 17 residues long. CDR1 is MDHEN and CDR2 is SYDVKM in the germline V gene. CDR3 sequence (DNA): TGTGCCAGCAGGGCACCGTCGGGGCAGGGGGACGGAAACACCATATATTTT. Protein: CASRAPSGQGDGNTIYF.

The rearrangement links TRBV28 to TRBJ1-4; no firm D call. The germline V and J ends were trimmed by 5 bases and 4 bases, with 5 bases remaining between them. Germline assignment: CDR1 MDHEN and CDR2 SYDVKM. CDR3 size: 12 residues. In nucleotides, the CDR3 is TGTGCCAGCAGTCTTCTTAATGAAAAACTGTTTTTT. Its protein is CASSLLNEKLFF.

This rearrangement joins TRBV10-2 to TRBJ1-1, with TRBD1 identical over 7 bases. With V trimmed by 6 bases and J by 3 bases, 31 bases remained unmatched. The CDR3 length is 22 residues. Per germline, CDR1 WSHSY and CDR2 SAAADI. CDR3 amino acids: CASRRFGWDSLRSGSLHTEAFF. The CDR3 DNA reads TGCGCCAGCAGGCGGTTTGGTTGGGACAGTCTACGGAGTGGTAGTCTACACACTGAAGCTTTCTTT.

V and J are TRBV7-6 and TRBJ1-1; maybe TRBD1 (6 bases). CDR1 is SGHVS and CDR2 is FNYEAQ in the germline V gene. The CDR3 runs 15 residues. Trimming stripped 5 bases from V and 1 base from J, with 14 bases between. This chain's CDR3 is CASSPEAQGNTEAFF. The CDR3 region has the DNA TGTGCCAGCAGCCCAGAAGCACAGGGGAACACTGAAGCTTTCTTT.

The J gene is TRBJ1-2, the V gene TRBV6-4; 12 bases fit TRBD1. CDR3 length: 18 residues. Germline V lookup: CDR1 MRHNA, CDR2 SNTAGT. The trim removed 4 bases at V and 3 bases at J, leaving 12 bases unmatched. CDR3 region: CASSVRGTGGAGDYGYTF. Here the CDR3 DNA reads TGTGCCAGCAGTGTTCGGGGGACAGGGGGCGCCGGGGACTATGGCTACACCTTC.

The genes are TRBV29-1 and TRBJ2-1, with 7 bases identical to TRBD1. CDR3 size: 12 residues. After removal of 4 bases from V and 10 bases from J, the junction contained 7 bases not matched to a gene. Per the germline V gene, CDR1 is SQVTM and CDR2 is ANQGSEA. The CDR3 DNA sequence: TGCAGCGTTGTAGCAGGGGGAAGGGAGCAGTTCTTC. Encoded protein: CSVVAGGREQFF.

This chain uses TRBV30 with TRBJ2-3; TRBD1 might be the D (5 bases). V was pared by 3 bases and J by 2 bases, with 12 bases between. The CDR3 extends over 14 amino acids. Per germline, CDR1 GTSNPN and CDR2 SVGIG (reference sequence). The CDR3 coding sequence is TGTGCCTGGAGCGCAGGGCTAGTCACAGATACGCAGTATTTT. It encodes CAWSAGLVTDTQYF. The entire variable domain, with the rest obtained from reference TRBV30 and TRBJ2-3, is as follows: SQTIHQWPATLVQPVGSPLSLECTVEGTSNPNLYWYRQAAGRGLQLLFYSVGIGQISSEVPQNLSASRPQDRQFILSSKKLLLSDSGFYLCAWSAGLVTDTQYFGPGTRLTVL.

This clone has only a few counts. The V call is TRBV12-2, the J call TRBJ1-4. TRBV12-2 is a documented pseudogene. The CDR3 totals 15 residues. CDR3 sequence reads: CASRPRIKRSEKLFF. The CDR3 DNA sequence: TGTGCAAGTCGCCCCCGGATTAAGAGGAGTGAAAAACTGTTTTTT.

This rearrangement joins TRBV5-1 to TRBJ1-4; 7 nucleotides match TRBD1. The V gene end was trimmed by 3 bases and the J gene end by 7 bases; junction bases not matched to a gene: 9. The germline V gene has CDR1 SGHRS and CDR2 YFSETQ. This CDR3 has 15 amino acids. The CDR3 spells CASSSISGGLEKLFF. CDR3 coding DNA: TGCGCCAGCAGCTCGATATCAGGGGGGCTTGAAAAACTGTTTTTT.

V is TRBV9 and J is TRBJ2-3; D gene uncertain. The V and J ends lost 4 bases and 3 bases respectively, with 12 bases between them. Germline loops: CDR1 SGDLS, CDR2 YYNGEE. The CDR3 totals 14 residues. The CDR3 DNA is TGTGCCAGCAGCCCCCGTTTAGGAACAGATACGCAGTATTTT. As protein: CASSPRLGTDTQYF.

The genes are TRBV19 and TRBJ1-2; TRBD1 might be the D (5 bases). This CDR3 is 14 amino acids long. Looked up from germline, CDR1 is LNHDA and CDR2 is SQIVND (reference sequence). The V end was cut by 3 bases, the J end by 4 bases, with 12 bases between. In nucleotides, the CDR3 is TGTGCCAGTAGTATTGGGGGATCGGGCTATGGCTACACCTTC. This sequence encodes CASSIGGSGYGYTF.

V usage is TRBV9 and J usage is TRBJ2-7; D is unresolved. The V gene lost 4 bases and the J gene lost 2 bases, with 13 bases spanning the gap. CDR1 and CDR2 from the germline V gene are SGDLS and YYNGEE. This CDR3 has 14 amino acids. CDR3 region: CASSPRTLTYEQYF. As DNA, the CDR3 is TGTGCCAGCAGCCCCCGGACCTTAACCTACGAGCAGTACTTC. Filled out from reference TRBV9 and TRBJ2-7, the complete variable domain reads DSGVTQTPKHLITATGQRVTLRCSPRSGDLSVYWYQQSLDQGLQFLIQYYNGEERAKGNILERFSAQQFPDLHSELNLSSLELGDSALYFCASSPRTLTYEQYFGPGTRLTVT.

The chain joins TRBV7-8 to TRBJ2-2; D remains ambiguous. Germline V gene sequence: CDR1 SGHVS, CDR2 FQNEAQ. CDR3 size: 14 residues. Between the trimmed V and J ends, which lost 6 bases and 4 bases, there was a span of 12 bases. The CDR3 here is CASRQRQTTGELFF. CDR3 DNA: TGTGCCAGCAGGCAACGCCAGACCACCGGGGAGCTGTTTTTT.

The chain uses TRBV28 and TRBJ1-2; a possible D gene is TRBD1 (5 bases). The CDR3 spans 12 residues. The germline V gene encodes CDR1 MDHEN and CDR2 SYDVKM. Trimming shortened V by 5 bases and J by 4 bases, and 8 bases separated the two germline ends. The CDR3 nucleotides read TGTGCCAGCAGTCCCCAGGGCTATGGCTACACCTTC. Protein: CASSPQGYGYTF.